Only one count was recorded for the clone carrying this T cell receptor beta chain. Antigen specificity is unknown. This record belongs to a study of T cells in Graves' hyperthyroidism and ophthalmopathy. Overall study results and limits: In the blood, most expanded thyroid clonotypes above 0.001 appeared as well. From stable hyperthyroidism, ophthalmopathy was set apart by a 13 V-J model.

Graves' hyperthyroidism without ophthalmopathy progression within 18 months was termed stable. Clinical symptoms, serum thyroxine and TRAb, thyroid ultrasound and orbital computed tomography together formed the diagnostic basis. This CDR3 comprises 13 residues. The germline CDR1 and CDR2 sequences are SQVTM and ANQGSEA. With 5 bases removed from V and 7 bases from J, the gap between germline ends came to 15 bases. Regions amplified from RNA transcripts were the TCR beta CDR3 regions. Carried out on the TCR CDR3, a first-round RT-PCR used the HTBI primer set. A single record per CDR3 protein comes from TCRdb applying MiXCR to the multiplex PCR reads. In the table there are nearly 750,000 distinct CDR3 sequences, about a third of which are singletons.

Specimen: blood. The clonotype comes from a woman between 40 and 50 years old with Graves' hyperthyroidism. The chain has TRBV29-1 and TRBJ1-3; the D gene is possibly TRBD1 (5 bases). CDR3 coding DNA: TGCAGCGTTTCAAGGTCGGGACTCAACACCATATATTTT. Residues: CSVSRSGLNTIYF.